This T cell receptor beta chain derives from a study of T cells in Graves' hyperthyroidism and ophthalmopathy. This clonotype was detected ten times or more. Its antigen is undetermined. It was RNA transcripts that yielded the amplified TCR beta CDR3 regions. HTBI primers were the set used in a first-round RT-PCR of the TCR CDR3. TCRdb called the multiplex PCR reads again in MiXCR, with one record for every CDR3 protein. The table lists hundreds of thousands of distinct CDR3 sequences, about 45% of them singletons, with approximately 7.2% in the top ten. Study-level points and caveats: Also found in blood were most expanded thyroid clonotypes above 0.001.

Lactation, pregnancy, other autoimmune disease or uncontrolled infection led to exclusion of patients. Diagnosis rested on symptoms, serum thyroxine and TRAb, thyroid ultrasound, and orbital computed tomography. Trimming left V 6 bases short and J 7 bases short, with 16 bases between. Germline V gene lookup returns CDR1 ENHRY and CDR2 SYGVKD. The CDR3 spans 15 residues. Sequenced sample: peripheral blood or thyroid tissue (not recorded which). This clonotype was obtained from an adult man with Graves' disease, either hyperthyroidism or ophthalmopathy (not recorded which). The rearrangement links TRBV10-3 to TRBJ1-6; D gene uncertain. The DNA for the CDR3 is TGTGCCATCAGACAGAATATCGGGTCGAATTCACCCCTCCACTTT. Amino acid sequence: CAIRQNIGSNSPLHF.